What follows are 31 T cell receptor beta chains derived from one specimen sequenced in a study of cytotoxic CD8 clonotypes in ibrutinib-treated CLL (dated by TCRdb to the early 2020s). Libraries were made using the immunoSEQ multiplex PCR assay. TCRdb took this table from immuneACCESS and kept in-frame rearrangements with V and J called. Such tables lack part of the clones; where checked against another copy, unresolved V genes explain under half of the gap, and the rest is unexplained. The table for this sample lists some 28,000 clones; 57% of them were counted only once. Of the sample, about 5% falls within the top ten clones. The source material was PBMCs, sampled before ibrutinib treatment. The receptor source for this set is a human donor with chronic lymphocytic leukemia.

The CDR3 region is CASSLLASDTQYF. Written as DNA, the CDR3 is TGTGCCAGCAGCTTACTAGCGTCAGATACGCAGTATTTT. The V call is TRBV7-9, the J call TRBJ2-3; possibly TRBD2 for D (6 bases). Per the germline V gene, CDR1 is SEHNR and CDR2 is FQNEAQ (reference sequence). Between the trimmed V and J ends, which lost 2 bases and 4 bases, there was a span of 7 bases. The CDR3 has 13 amino acids.

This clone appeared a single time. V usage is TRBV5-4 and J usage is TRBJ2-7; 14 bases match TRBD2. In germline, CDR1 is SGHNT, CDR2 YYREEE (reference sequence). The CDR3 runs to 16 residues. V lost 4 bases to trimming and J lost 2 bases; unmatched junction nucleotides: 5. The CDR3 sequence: CASSRGLAGVPYEQYF. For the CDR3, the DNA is TGTGCCAGCAGCCGGGGACTAGCGGGAGTCCCCTACGAGCAGTACTTC.

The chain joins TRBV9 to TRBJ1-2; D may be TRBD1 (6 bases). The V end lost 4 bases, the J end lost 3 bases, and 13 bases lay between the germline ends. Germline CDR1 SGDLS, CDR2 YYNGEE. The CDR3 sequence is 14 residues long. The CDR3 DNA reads TGTGCCAGCAGCTCCCAGGGGTTGGACTATGGCTACACCTTC. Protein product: CASSSQGLDYGYTF.

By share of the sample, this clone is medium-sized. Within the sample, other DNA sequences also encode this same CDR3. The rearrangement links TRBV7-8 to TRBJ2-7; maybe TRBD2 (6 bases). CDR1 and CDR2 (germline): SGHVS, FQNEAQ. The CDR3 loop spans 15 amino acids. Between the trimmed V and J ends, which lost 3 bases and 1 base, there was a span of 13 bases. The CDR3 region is CASSFPAGGSYEQYF. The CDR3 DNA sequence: TGTGCCAGCAGCTTTCCGGCCGGGGGATCCTACGAGCAGTACTTC.

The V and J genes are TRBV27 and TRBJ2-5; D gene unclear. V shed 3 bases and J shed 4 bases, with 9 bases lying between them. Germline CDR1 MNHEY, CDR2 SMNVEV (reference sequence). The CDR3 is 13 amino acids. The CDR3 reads CASSFWGGETQYF. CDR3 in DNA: TGTGCCAGCAGTTTTTGGGGTGGAGAGACCCAGTACTTC.

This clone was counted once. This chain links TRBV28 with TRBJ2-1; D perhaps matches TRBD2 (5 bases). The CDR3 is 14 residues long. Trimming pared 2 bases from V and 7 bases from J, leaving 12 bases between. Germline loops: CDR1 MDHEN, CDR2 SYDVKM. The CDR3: CASSLTPPGNEQFF. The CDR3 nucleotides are TGTGCCAGCAGTTTAACACCCCCGGGGAATGAGCAGTTCTTC.

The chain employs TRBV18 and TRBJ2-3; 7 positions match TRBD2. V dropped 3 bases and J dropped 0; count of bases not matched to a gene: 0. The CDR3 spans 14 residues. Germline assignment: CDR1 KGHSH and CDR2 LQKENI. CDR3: CASSPSGSTDTQYF. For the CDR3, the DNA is TGTGCCAGCTCACCTAGCGGGAGCACAGATACGCAGTATTTT.

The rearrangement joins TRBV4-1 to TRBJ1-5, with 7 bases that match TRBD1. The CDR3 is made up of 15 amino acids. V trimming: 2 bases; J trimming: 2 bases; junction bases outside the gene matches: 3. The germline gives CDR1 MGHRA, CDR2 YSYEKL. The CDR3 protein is CASSQRQGGNQPQHF. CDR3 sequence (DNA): TGCGCCAGCAGCCAACGACAGGGCGGCAATCAGCCCCAGCATTTT.

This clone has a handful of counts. In DNA form, the CDR3 reads TGTGCCAGCTCACCACCCGCCGGGACAGGGAACACTGAAGCTTTCTTT. As protein: CASSPPAGTGNTEAFF. The gene calls are TRBV18 and TRBJ1-1; TRBD1 agrees at 8 bases. V shed 0 bases and J 1 base; nucleotides not matched to a gene: 4. This CDR3 is built from 16 residues. Germline V gene data show CDR1 as KGHSH and CDR2 as LQKENI. Drawing the rest from reference TRBV18 and TRBJ1-1, the complete variable domain is NAGVMQNPRHLVRRRGQEARLRCSPMKGHSHVYWYRQLPEEGLKFMVYLQKENIIDESGMPKERFSAEFPKEGPSILRIQQVVRGDSAAYFCASSPPAGTGNTEAFFGQGTRLTVV.

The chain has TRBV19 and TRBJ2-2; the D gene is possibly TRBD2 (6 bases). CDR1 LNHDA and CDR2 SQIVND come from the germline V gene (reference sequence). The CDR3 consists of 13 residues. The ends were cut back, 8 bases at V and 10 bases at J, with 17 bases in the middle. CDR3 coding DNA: TGTGCCAGTGAGACTAGAATTACGTCGGAGCTGTTTTTT. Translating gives CASETRITSELFF.

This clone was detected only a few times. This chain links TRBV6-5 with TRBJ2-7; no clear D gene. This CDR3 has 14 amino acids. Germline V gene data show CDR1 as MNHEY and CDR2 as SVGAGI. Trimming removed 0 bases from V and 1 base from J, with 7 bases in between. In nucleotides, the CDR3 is TGTGCCAGCAGTTACTCGGGTCAGTCCTACGAGCAGTACTTC. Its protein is CASSYSGQSYEQYF.

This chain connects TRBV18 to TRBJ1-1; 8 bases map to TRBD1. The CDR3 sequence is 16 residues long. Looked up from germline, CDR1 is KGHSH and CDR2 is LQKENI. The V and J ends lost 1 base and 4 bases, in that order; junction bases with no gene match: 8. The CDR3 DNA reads TGTGCCAGCTCACCACGGGGCTTAACAGGGGGCACTGAAGCTTTCTTT. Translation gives CASSPRGLTGGTEAFF.

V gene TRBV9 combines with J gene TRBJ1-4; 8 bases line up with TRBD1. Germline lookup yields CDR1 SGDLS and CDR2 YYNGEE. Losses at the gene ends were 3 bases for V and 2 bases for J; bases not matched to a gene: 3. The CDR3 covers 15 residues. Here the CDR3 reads CASSAQGGTNEKLFF. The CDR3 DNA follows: TGTGCCAGCAGCGCACAGGGGGGGACTAATGAAAAACTGTTTTTT.

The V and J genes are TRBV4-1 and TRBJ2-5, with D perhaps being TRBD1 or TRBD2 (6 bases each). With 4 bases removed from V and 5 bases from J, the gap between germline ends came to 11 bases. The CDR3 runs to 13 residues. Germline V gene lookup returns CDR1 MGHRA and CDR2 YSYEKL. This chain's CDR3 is CASSRGGLETQYF. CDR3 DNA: TGCGCCAGCAGCCGAGGGGGGCTCGAGACCCAGTACTTC.

CDR3 DNA: TGTGCCAGCTCACCACCAATTCCTGGCTCGGGCGGGAGAACAGATACGCAGTATTTT. Translating it yields CASSPPIPGSGGRTDTQYF. V is TRBV18 and J is TRBJ2-3; 7 bases are a match to TRBD2. In germline, CDR1 is KGHSH, CDR2 LQKENI. This CDR3 is built from 19 residues. V shed 0 bases and J 3 bases; nucleotides not matched to a gene: 15. The whole variable domain, filled in from reference TRBV18 and TRBJ2-3, reads NAGVMQNPRHLVRRRGQEARLRCSPMKGHSHVYWYRQLPEEGLKFMVYLQKENIIDESGMPKERFSAEFPKEGPSILRIQQVVRGDSAAYFCASSPPIPGSGGRTDTQYFGPGTRLTVL.

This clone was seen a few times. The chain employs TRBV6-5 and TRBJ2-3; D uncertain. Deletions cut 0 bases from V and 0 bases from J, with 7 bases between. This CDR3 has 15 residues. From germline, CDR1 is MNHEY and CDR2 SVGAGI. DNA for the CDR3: TGTGCCAGCAGTTACTCAGCAACCAGCACAGATACGCAGTATTTT. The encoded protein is CASSYSATSTDTQYF.

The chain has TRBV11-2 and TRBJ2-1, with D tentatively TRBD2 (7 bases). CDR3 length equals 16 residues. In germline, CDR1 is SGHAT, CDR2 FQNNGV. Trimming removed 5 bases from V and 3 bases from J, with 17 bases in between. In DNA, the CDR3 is TGTGCCAGCAGCCCCCGGAGGGGGGAGGGCTACAATGAGCAGTTCTTC. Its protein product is CASSPRRGEGYNEQFF.

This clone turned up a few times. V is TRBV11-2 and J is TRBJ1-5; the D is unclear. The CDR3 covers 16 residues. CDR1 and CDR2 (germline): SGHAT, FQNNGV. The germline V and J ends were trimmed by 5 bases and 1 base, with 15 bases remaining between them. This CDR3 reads CASSATTGGSNQPQHF. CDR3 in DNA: TGTGCCAGCAGCGCCACGACGGGAGGGAGCAATCAGCCCCAGCATTTT.

The CDR3 DNA reads as TGTGCCAGTAGTATAGGGACAGGGGGCGTTGGCTACACCTTC. This codes for CASSIGTGGVGYTF. The chain joins TRBV19 to TRBJ1-2; 11 bases map to TRBD1. The CDR3 runs 14 residues. CDR1 is LNHDA, CDR2 SQIVND, per germline (reference sequence). The V and J ends lost 1 base and 7 bases, in that order; junction bases with no gene match: 2.

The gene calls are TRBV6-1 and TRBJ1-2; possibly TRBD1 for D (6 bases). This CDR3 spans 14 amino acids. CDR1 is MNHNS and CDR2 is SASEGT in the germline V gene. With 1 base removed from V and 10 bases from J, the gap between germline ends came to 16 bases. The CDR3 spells CASSEEGGWAPYTF. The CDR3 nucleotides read TGTGCCAGCAGTGAAGAGGGGGGGTGGGCACCCTACACCTTC.

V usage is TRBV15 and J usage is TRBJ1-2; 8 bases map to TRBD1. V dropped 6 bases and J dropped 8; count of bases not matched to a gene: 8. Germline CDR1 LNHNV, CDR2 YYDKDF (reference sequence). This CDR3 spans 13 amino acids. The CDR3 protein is CATRTRTGRGYTF. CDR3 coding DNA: TGTGCCACCAGGACGCGGACAGGGCGCGGCTACACCTTC.

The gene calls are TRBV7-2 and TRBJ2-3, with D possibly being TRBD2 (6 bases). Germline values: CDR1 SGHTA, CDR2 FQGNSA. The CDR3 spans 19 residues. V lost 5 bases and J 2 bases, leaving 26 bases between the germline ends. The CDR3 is CASSRGTPGLTRFTDTQYF. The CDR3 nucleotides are TGTGCCAGCAGCCGGGGGACCCCGGGGCTTACTCGGTTCACAGATACGCAGTATTTT.

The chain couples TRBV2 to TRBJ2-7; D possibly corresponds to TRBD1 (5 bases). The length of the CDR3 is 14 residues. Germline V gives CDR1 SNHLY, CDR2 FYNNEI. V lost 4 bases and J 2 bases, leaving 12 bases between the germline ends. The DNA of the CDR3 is TGTGCCAGCAGTGGCCTGGACACCGCCTACGAGCAGTACTTC. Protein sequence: CASSGLDTAYEQYF.

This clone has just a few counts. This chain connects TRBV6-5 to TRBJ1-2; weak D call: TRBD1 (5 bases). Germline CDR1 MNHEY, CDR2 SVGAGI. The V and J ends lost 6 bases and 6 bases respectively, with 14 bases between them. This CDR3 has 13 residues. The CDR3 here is CASRRGDVDGYTF. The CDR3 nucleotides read TGTGCCAGCAGGCGAGGGGATGTGGATGGCTACACCTTC.

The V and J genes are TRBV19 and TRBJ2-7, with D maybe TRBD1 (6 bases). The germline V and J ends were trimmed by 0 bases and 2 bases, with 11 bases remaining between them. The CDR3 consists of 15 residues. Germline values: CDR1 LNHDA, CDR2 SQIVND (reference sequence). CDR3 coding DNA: TGTGCCAGTAGTATAGATACAACAGGGACCTACGAGCAGTACTTC. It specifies CASSIDTTGTYEQYF.

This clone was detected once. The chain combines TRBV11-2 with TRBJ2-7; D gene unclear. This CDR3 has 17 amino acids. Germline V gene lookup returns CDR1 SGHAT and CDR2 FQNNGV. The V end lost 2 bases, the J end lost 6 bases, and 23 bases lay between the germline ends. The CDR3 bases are TGTGCCAGCAGCTTAAGGTCCCTCAACCCCACCTGGGCCGAGCAGTACTTC. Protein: CASSLRSLNPTWAEQYF.

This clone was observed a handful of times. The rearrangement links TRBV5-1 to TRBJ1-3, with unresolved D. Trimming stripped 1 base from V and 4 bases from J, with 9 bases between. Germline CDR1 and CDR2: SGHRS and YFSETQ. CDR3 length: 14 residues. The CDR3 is CASSLLGLGNTIYF. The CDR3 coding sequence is TGCGCCAGCAGCTTGCTAGGATTAGGAAACACCATATATTTT.

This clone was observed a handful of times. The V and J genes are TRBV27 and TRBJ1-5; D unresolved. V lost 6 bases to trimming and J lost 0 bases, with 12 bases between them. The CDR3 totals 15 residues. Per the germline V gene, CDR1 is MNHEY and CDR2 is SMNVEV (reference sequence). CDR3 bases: TGTGCCAGCAGACGGACGGGGAATAGCAATCAGCCCCAGCATTTT. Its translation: CASRRTGNSNQPQHF.

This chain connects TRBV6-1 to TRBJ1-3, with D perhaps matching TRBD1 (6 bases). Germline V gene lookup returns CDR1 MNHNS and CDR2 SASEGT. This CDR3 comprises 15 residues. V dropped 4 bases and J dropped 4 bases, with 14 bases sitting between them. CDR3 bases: TGTGCCAGCAGTGGTCCCCAGGGGAGCGGAAACACCATATATTTT. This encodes CASSGPQGSGNTIYF.

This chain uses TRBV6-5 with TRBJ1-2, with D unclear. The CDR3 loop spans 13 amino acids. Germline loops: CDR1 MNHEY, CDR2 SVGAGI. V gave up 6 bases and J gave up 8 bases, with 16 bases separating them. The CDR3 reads CASSLRDGGGYTF. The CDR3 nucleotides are TGTGCCAGCAGCTTAAGGGATGGAGGCGGCTACACCTTC.

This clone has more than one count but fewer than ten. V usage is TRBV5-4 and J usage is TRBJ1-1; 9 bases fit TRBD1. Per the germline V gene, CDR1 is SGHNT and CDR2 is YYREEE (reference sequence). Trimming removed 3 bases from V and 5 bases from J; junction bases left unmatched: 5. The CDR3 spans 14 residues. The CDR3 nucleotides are TGTGCCAGCAGCTACGGACAGGGGAGGACTGAAGCTTTCTTT. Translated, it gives CASSYGQGRTEAFF.